The 30 T cell receptor beta chains in this list originate from one sample, sequenced in a study of cytomegalovirus exposure and HLA in healthy donors. TCRdb's table, derived via immunoSEQ multiplex PCR, lists solely in-frame clones and lacks some. The sample shows about 260,000 clones, less than 95% of them seen only once. Sequencing used PBMCs. The receptors originated from a woman between 25 and 40 years old in good health and CMV-seronegative.

The chain carries TRBV7-2 and TRBJ1-2; 10 bases agree with TRBD1. Germline loops: CDR1 SGHTA, CDR2 FQGNSA. The V gene end was trimmed by 3 bases and the J gene end by 5 bases; junction bases not matched to a gene: 3. The CDR3 contains 14 residues. As DNA, the CDR3 is TGTGCCAGCAGCTTTGGACAGGGGGGGTATGGCTACACCTTC. It specifies CASSFGQGGYGYTF.

The V gene is TRBV6-9, the J gene TRBJ1-5; D not certain. Trimming left V 6 bases short and J 3 bases short, with 21 bases between. Germline CDR1 and CDR2: MNHGY and SVAAGI. The CDR3 sequence is 17 residues long. Here the CDR3 DNA reads TGTGCCAGCAGACGTCATTGGGGTGCCATTGACAATCAGCCCCAGCATTTT. This codes for CASRRHWGAIDNQPQHF.

J is TRBJ2-1 and V is TRBV7-8; no reliable D call. The CDR3 has 15 residues. Germline CDR1 and CDR2: SGHVS and FQNEAQ. Trimming stripped 0 bases from V and 4 bases from J, with 10 bases between. CDR3 in DNA: TGTGCCAGCAGCTTAGCGGCAGATTTGTACAATGAGCAGTTCTTC. Translated, it gives CASSLAADLYNEQFF. The full variable domain, completed using reference TRBV7-8 and TRBJ2-1, is GAGVSQSPRYKVAKRGQDVALRCDPISGHVSLFWYQQALGQGPEFLTYFQNEAQLDKSGLPSDRFFAERPEGSVSTLKIQRTQQEDSAVYLCASSLAADLYNEQFFGPGTRLTVL.

This clone was seen a handful of times. The rearrangement uses TRBV2 and TRBJ1-2; maybe TRBD1 (5 bases). Trimming took off 0 bases at V and 0 bases at J, with 8 bases between the two ends. Germline values: CDR1 SNHLY, CDR2 FYNNEI. The CDR3 length is 15 residues. The CDR3 spells CASSEAKTANYGYTF. DNA of the CDR3: TGTGCCAGCAGTGAAGCAAAGACAGCTAACTATGGCTACACCTTC.

Points on this clone: At one boundary the junction diverges from the germline segment, which might be a read error. The rearrangement links TRBV18 to TRBJ2-7; perhaps TRBD1 as D (6 bases). The germline V gene has CDR1 KGHSH and CDR2 LQKENI. CDR3 size: 12 residues. The CDR3 spells CASSPQGHEQYF. CDR3 coding DNA: TGTGCCAGCTCGCCACAGGGCCACGAGCAGTACTTC.

The chain couples TRBV19 to TRBJ2-7; D perhaps matches TRBD1 (5 bases). The CDR3 runs 13 residues. Germline CDR1 reads LNHDA; CDR2 reads SQIVND (reference sequence). The ends were cut back, 3 bases at V and 3 bases at J, with 9 bases in the middle. The CDR3 DNA is TGTGCCAGTAGTATGGGGCAGTTCTACGAGCAGTACTTC. Its protein product is CASSMGQFYEQYF. Using reference TRBV19 and TRBJ2-7 for the parts outside the CDR3, the full variable domain is DGGITQSPKYLFRKEGQNVTLSCEQNLNHDAMYWYRQDPGQGLRLIYYSQIVNDFQKGDIAEGYSVSREKKESFPLTVTSAQKNPTAFYLCASSMGQFYEQYFGPGTRLTVT.

The chain joins TRBV5-1 to TRBJ2-1; 11 bases are shared with TRBD2. Trimming at V came to 0 bases and at J to 7 bases, leaving 3 bases not matched to a gene. The germline V gene encodes CDR1 SGHRS and CDR2 YFSETQ. The CDR3 runs 15 residues. The CDR3 DNA follows: TGCGCCAGCAGCTTGGTAGCGGGAGGGTCGAATGAGCAGTTCTTC. Encoded protein: CASSLVAGGSNEQFF.

This clone was detected once. V is TRBV29-1 and J is TRBJ2-1, with TRBD2 matching 11 bases. Germline-derived CDR1 and CDR2 are SQVTM and ANQGSEA. CDR3 length: 11 residues. The CDR3, as DNA: TGCGGGACTAGCGGTTACAATGAGCAGTTCTTC. It codes for CGTSGYNEQFF.

The chain uses TRBV2 and TRBJ2-1, with TRBD2 identical over 11 bases. The V gene's germline CDR1 is SNHLY and CDR2 FYNNEI. This CDR3 region has 18 residues. V trimming: 4 bases; J trimming: 9 bases; junction bases outside the gene matches: 17. CDR3 amino acids: CASSAIAGGPGSGREQFF. For the CDR3, the DNA is TGTGCCAGCAGTGCTATAGCGGGAGGGCCCGGATCGGGCCGTGAGCAGTTCTTC.

The V call is TRBV11-3, the J call TRBJ2-3, with TRBD2 identical over 8 bases. V lost 5 bases and J lost 4; bases outside the gene matches: 8. Germline CDR1 and CDR2: SGHNT and YENEEA. The CDR3 has 15 residues. CDR3 region: CASSPGGARADTQYF. The CDR3 region has the DNA TGTGCCAGCAGCCCGGGGGGGGCGAGGGCAGATACGCAGTATTTT.

Regarding this clone: Additional DNA sequences in this sample encode the identical CDR3. The rearrangement uses TRBV9 and TRBJ2-5; 7 positions agree with TRBD2. CDR1 SGDLS and CDR2 YYNGEE come from the germline V gene. There are 13 residues in the CDR3. V lost 2 bases and J lost 2; bases outside the gene matches: 0. This CDR3 reads CASSVGGQETQYF. The CDR3 nucleotides are TGTGCCAGCAGCGTGGGGGGGCAAGAGACCCAGTACTTC.

This clone was counted a single time. This chain uses TRBV11-3 with TRBJ2-7; 14 positions match TRBD2. The germline V gene has CDR1 SGHNT and CDR2 YENEEA. The J segment lost 4 bases and the V segment lost 5 bases, leaving 4 bases of the junction unmatched. This CDR3 contains 15 residues. The chain's CDR3 is CASSLRLAGGYEQYF. The CDR3 bases are TGTGCCAGCAGCCTCCGACTAGCGGGAGGGTACGAGCAGTACTTC.

This chain connects TRBV7-3 to TRBJ2-7; possibly TRBD1 for D (6 bases). Germline V gene lookup returns CDR1 SGHTA and CDR2 FQGTGA. The V end lost 9 bases, the J end lost 2 bases, and 20 bases lay between the germline ends. This CDR3 is built from 15 residues. The CDR3: CARTKGGYSAYEQYF. The CDR3 coding sequence is TGTGCCAGGACCAAAGGGGGATACTCCGCCTACGAGCAGTACTTC.

The CDR3 protein is CASSQAKGLAEETQYF. In DNA form, the CDR3 reads TGCGCCAGCAGCCAAGCCAAGGGACTAGCCGAAGAGACCCAGTACTTC. The chain employs TRBV4-1 and TRBJ2-5, with 9 nucleotides matching TRBD2. Looked up from germline, CDR1 is MGHRA and CDR2 is YSYEKL. Trimming took 1 base from V and 3 from J; bases not matched to a gene: 6. The CDR3 length is 16 residues.

V usage is TRBV11-3 and J usage is TRBJ2-3, with D perhaps TRBD2 (5 bases). Germline CDR1 SGHNT, CDR2 YENEEA. This CDR3 spans 14 amino acids. V was cut by 2 bases and J by 1 base, with 7 bases left in between. This chain's CDR3 is CASSLNGGTDTQYF. CDR3 coding DNA: TGTGCCAGCAGCTTAAACGGGGGCACAGATACGCAGTATTTT.

This chain links TRBV19 with TRBJ1-5; 7 nucleotides line up with TRBD1. This CDR3 spans 16 amino acids. With 3 bases clipped from V and 1 base from J, the junction kept 6 bases outside the gene matches. Germline V CDR1 and CDR2: LNHDA, SQIVND (reference sequence). In DNA, the CDR3 is TGTGCCAGTAGTATTGAACAGGGGTGGAGCAATCAGCCCCAGCATTTT. Its translation is CASSIEQGWSNQPQHF. The entire variable domain, with the rest obtained from reference TRBV19 and TRBJ1-5, is as follows: DGGITQSPKYLFRKEGQNVTLSCEQNLNHDAMYWYRQDPGQGLRLIYYSQIVNDFQKGDIAEGYSVSREKKESFPLTVTSAQKNPTAFYLCASSIEQGWSNQPQHFGDGTRLSIL.

V gene TRBV4-3 combines with J gene TRBJ2-7; D is possibly TRBD1 (7 bases). There are 14 residues in the CDR3. CDR1 and CDR2 (germline): LGHNA, YSLEER. The germline V and J ends were trimmed by 4 bases and 2 bases, with 12 bases remaining between them. CDR3 nucleotides: TGCGCCAGCAGCCCGGGACAGCGGGCCTACGAGCAGTACTTC. It specifies CASSPGQRAYEQYF.

This clone was counted a few times. V and J are TRBV5-5 and TRBJ2-7; the D is unclear. This CDR3 comprises 12 residues. CDR1 is SGHKS, CDR2 YYEKEE, per germline (reference sequence). Between the trimmed V and J ends, which lost 6 bases and 4 bases, there was a span of 11 bases. The CDR3 DNA reads as TGTGCCAGCACCTCGGCCGCGTACGAGCAGTACTTC. Translated, it gives CASTSAAYEQYF. The full variable domain, completed using reference TRBV5-5 and TRBJ2-7, is DAGVTQSPTHLIKTRGQQVTLRCSPISGHKSVSWYQQVLGQGPQFIFQYYEKEERGRGNFPDRFSARQFPNYSSELNVNALLLGDSALYLCASTSAAYEQYFGPGTRLTVT.

The V and J genes are TRBV4-1 and TRBJ1-2; D ambiguous. The CDR3 is 16 amino acids. V was trimmed by 0 bases and J by 4 bases, leaving 15 bases between them. The germline V gene has CDR1 MGHRA and CDR2 YSYEKL. The CDR3 nucleotides are TGCGCCAGCAGCCAAGATCGGGGATTCGACGGCTATGGCTACACCTTC. Residues: CASSQDRGFDGYGYTF.

This chain connects TRBV4-2 to TRBJ2-7; D not certain. With 0 bases removed from V and 1 base from J, the gap between germline ends came to 4 bases. The germline CDR1 and CDR2 sequences are LGHNA and YNFKEQ. The CDR3 consists of 13 residues. The CDR3 protein is CASSQDGSYEQYF. CDR3 bases: TGTGCCAGCAGCCAAGACGGTTCCTACGAGCAGTACTTC.

The chain is built from TRBV7-2 and TRBJ2-2; 10 nucleotides agree with TRBD2. The trim removed 0 bases at V and 3 bases at J, leaving 7 bases unmatched. This CDR3 comprises 18 residues. Germline values: CDR1 SGHTA, CDR2 FQGNSA. Written as DNA, the CDR3 is TGTGCCAGCAGCTTAGCGTTTAGGACTAGCGGAGACACCGGGGAGCTGTTTTTT. It codes for CASSLAFRTSGDTGELFF.

The chain employs TRBV28 and TRBJ2-1; 8 nucleotides align to TRBD2. The CDR3 sequence is 16 residues long. Trimming at V came to 3 bases and at J to 5 bases, leaving 9 bases not matched to a gene. Germline V CDR1 and CDR2: MDHEN, SYDVKM. CDR3 region: CASSLPLSGSHNEQFF. DNA for the CDR3: TGTGCCAGCAGTTTGCCCTTGAGCGGGAGCCACAATGAGCAGTTCTTC.

The DNA of the CDR3 is TGTGCCAGCAGCCAGGGGGCCTCGAGCTCCTACGAGCAGTACTTC. Its protein product is CASSQGASSSYEQYF. The chain couples TRBV11-2 to TRBJ2-7; TRBD1 matches 8 bases. The CDR3 length is 15 residues. The germline gives CDR1 SGHAT, CDR2 FQNNGV. J gave up 0 bases and V 5 bases, and 6 bases lay outside the gene matches. The variable domain in full, completed from reference TRBV11-2 and TRBJ2-7, reads EAGVAQSPRYKIIEKRQSVAFWCNPISGHATLYWYQQILGQGPKLLIQFQNNGVVDDSQLPKDRFSAERLKGVDSTLKIQPAKLEDSAVYLCASSQGASSSYEQYFGPGTRLTVT.

V is TRBV2 and J is TRBJ2-7, with 8 bases identical to TRBD2. CDR3 length: 13 amino acids. J was trimmed by 6 bases and V by 2 bases; bases with no gene match: 3. CDR1 SNHLY and CDR2 FYNNEI come from the germline V gene. CDR3 sequence: CASSEPRGGEQYF. As DNA, the CDR3 is TGTGCCAGCAGTGAACCTCGGGGGGGCGAGCAGTACTTC.

This clone was counted a single time. V gene TRBV30 combines with J gene TRBJ2-7, with 9 positions matching TRBD1. CDR3 size: 12 residues. Germline CDR1 GTSNPN, CDR2 SVGIG (reference sequence). Losses at the gene ends were 3 bases for V and 11 bases for J; bases not matched to a gene: 8. Here the CDR3 reads CAWSVGQGREYF. The DNA of the CDR3 is TGTGCCTGGAGCGTCGGACAGGGGCGCGAGTACTTC.

The chain joins TRBV12-2 to TRBJ1-5; the D call TRBD1 from the table was never checked on the DNA. TRBV12-2 counts as a pseudogene. CDR3 length equals 12 residues. In DNA, the CDR3 is TGTGCAAGTCGGCAGGGGGACCAGCCCCAGCATTTT. Translating it yields CASRQGDQPQHF.

The chain recombines TRBV12-1 with TRBJ2-3; the table's D gene call, TRBD1, was not cross checked with the DNA. TRBV12-1 is designated a pseudogene. CDR3 size: 15 residues. The CDR3 region is CASSPSQPQGDTQYF. The CDR3 coding sequence is TGTGCCAGCAGCCCCAGCCAGCCACAGGGGGATACGCAGTATTTT.

The genes are TRBV28 and TRBJ2-5; the D gene is possibly TRBD2 (5 bases). The V gene lost 6 bases and the J gene lost 7 bases, with 15 bases spanning the gap. CDR3 size: 13 residues. The germline V gene encodes CDR1 MDHEN and CDR2 SYDVKM. Here the CDR3 DNA reads TGTGCCAGCAGCCTGACTGACCGGGGGACCCAGTACTTC. This codes for CASSLTDRGTQYF. The full variable domain, its missing parts supplied by reference TRBV28 and TRBJ2-5, is DVKVTQSSRYLVKRTGEKVFLECVQDMDHENMFWYRQDPGLGLRLIYFSYDVKMKEKGDIPEGYSVSREKKERFSLILESASTNQTSMYLCASSLTDRGTQYFGPGTRLLVL.

The CDR3 bases are TGTGCCTCTAAGGGCTTCCAAGAGACCCAGTACTTC. It specifies CASKGFQETQYF. The rearrangement uses TRBV9 and TRBJ2-5; D unresolved. V lost 10 bases to trimming and J lost 1 base, with 11 bases between them. This CDR3 contains 12 residues. Germline CDR1 and CDR2: SGDLS and YYNGEE.

This chain connects TRBV30 to TRBJ1-3; 8 positions agree with TRBD1. The CDR3 covers 13 residues. Trimming cost V 7 bases and J 5 bases; bases outside gene matches: 7. Germline V gene data show CDR1 as GTSNPN and CDR2 as SVGIG (reference sequence). This CDR3 reads CASRTGNRNTIYF. The DNA of the CDR3 is TGTGCCTCCCGGACAGGGAACAGAAACACCATATATTTT.